The 15 T cell receptor beta chains listed next were all sequenced from one sample in a study of blood T cell repertoires in COVID-19. Assay used: immunoSEQ multiplex PCR; TCRdb lists only in-frame clones, some missing. The sample holds 150,000 to 200,000 clones, approximately 86% seen once. Sequenced material: peripheral blood. Receptors were obtained from a woman older than 75 with acute or convalescent COVID-19.

The chain recombines TRBV18 with TRBJ1-2; maybe TRBD1 (5 bases). The CDR3 is made up of 14 amino acids. V was pared by 0 bases and J by 4 bases, with 9 bases between. Germline values: CDR1 KGHSH, CDR2 LQKENI. DNA for the CDR3: TGTGCCAGCTCACCACCATGGGGGGGCTATGGCTACACCTTC. It encodes CASSPPWGGYGYTF.

The chain joins TRBV6-6 to TRBJ1-4, with D possibly matching TRBD1 (6 bases). V was clipped by 8 bases and J by 8 bases, with 9 bases between them. Per germline, CDR1 MNHNY and CDR2 SVGAGI (reference sequence). This CDR3 is 11 amino acids long. In DNA, the CDR3 is TGTGCCAGCTGGACAGTCGAAAAACTGTTTTTT. It translates to CASWTVEKLFF.

In this sample, this clone turned up a few times. The chain's CDR3 is CASSQGIAVSYEQYF. In nucleotides, the CDR3 is TGTGCCAGCAGCCAAGGTATAGCGGTCTCCTACGAGCAGTACTTC. The J gene is TRBJ2-7, the V gene TRBV3-1 (or the pseudogene TRBV3-2); weak D call: TRBD2 (6 bases). V was cut by 1 base and J by 0 bases, with 10 bases left in between. The CDR3 contains 15 residues. Germline V gives CDR1 LGHDT, CDR2 YNNKEL (reference sequence).

This chain joins TRBV3-1 (or the pseudogene TRBV3-2) and TRBJ2-1, with a possible D match to TRBD2 (5 bases). The length of the CDR3 is 14 residues. CDR1 and CDR2 (germline): LGHDT, YNNKEL (reference sequence). V lost 0 bases, J lost 5 bases, and 8 bases lay in between. The CDR3 loop is CASSQEGSDNEQFF. The CDR3 DNA reads TGTGCCAGCAGCCAAGAAGGTAGCGACAATGAGCAGTTCTTC.

The chain couples TRBV7-2 to TRBJ2-3; 8 bases are a match to TRBD2. The CDR3 contains 15 residues. Germline V gene data show CDR1 as SGHTA and CDR2 as FQGNSA. J lost 4 bases, V lost 5 bases, and 8 bases had no gene match. CDR3: CASSAVRGGSDTQYF. The CDR3 DNA is TGTGCCAGCAGCGCAGTCCGGGGGGGCTCAGATACGCAGTATTTT.

CDR3 nucleotide sequence: TGTGCCAGCAGCCCCGAGGCGGGTTCCTACAATGAGCAGTTCTTC. This sequence encodes CASSPEAGSYNEQFF. V gene TRBV7-7 combines with J gene TRBJ2-1; maybe TRBD2 (5 bases). Trimming took off 5 bases at V and 1 base at J, with 12 bases between the two ends. This CDR3 contains 15 residues. The germline V gene has CDR1 SSHAT and CDR2 FNYEAQ (reference sequence).

J is TRBJ1-5 and V is TRBV7-9; a possible D gene is TRBD1 (6 bases). V lost 5 bases and J 10 bases, leaving 12 bases between the germline ends. The germline CDR1 and CDR2 sequences are SEHNR and FQNEAQ (reference sequence). The CDR3 covers 12 residues. The CDR3 region is CASSQGSFPQHF. The CDR3 DNA reads TGTGCCAGCAGCCAGGGGTCCTTCCCCCAGCATTTT.

This clone was seen a single time. V usage is TRBV19 and J usage is TRBJ2-3; 10 bases map to TRBD2. With V trimmed by 8 bases and J by 3 bases, 5 bases remained unmatched. In germline, CDR1 is LNHDA, CDR2 SQIVND (reference sequence). The CDR3 loop spans 14 amino acids. The CDR3 DNA sequence: TGTGCCAGTGGGAGTAGCGGGGGGACAGATACGCAGTATTTT. Its translation is CASGSSGGTDTQYF.

The chain is built from TRBV2 and TRBJ2-1; the D gene is possibly TRBD2 (5 bases). The CDR3 runs to 16 residues. Trimming removed 6 bases at V and 8 bases at J, with 23 bases between. The V gene's germline CDR1 is SNHLY and CDR2 FYNNEI. This chain's CDR3 is CASSPDLGRGVYEQFF. DNA for the CDR3: TGTGCCAGCAGCCCCGACCTGGGCCGGGGAGTGTATGAGCAGTTCTTC. Drawing the rest from reference TRBV2 and TRBJ2-1, the complete variable domain is EPEVTQTPSHQVTQMGQEVILRCVPISNHLYFYWYRQILGQKVEFLVSFYNNEISEKSEIFDDQFSVERPDGSNFTLKIRSTKLEDSAMYFCASSPDLGRGVYEQFFGPGTRLTVL.

V is TRBV6-1 and J is TRBJ1-6, with 9 positions matching TRBD1. Unmatched junction bases numbered 8, after V lost 2 bases and J lost 12 bases. This CDR3 is 15 amino acids long. Germline values: CDR1 MNHNS, CDR2 SASEGT. DNA for the CDR3: TGTGCCAGCAGTGAATTGGGGGGGACAGGGTTACCCCTCCACTTT. As protein: CASSELGGTGLPLHF.

CDR3 sequence: CSVPGGHEQYF. CDR3 nucleotide sequence: TGCAGTGTTCCCGGTGGGCACGAGCAGTACTTC. The rearrangement joins TRBV20-1 to TRBJ2-7; D call uncertain. The germline V and J ends were trimmed by 7 bases and 5 bases, with 12 bases remaining between them. Germline V gene sequence: CDR1 DFQATT, CDR2 SNEGSKA (reference sequence). The CDR3 covers 11 residues.

The chain is built from TRBV18 and TRBJ2-1; D gene unclear. Trimming left V 0 bases short and J 6 bases short, with 6 bases between. From germline, CDR1 is KGHSH and CDR2 LQKENI. This CDR3 is built from 13 residues. The CDR3 region has the DNA TGTGCCAGCTCACCACCTAGCAGCAATGAGCAGTTCTTC. It codes for CASSPPSSNEQFF. The full variable domain, completed using reference TRBV18 and TRBJ2-1, is NAGVMQNPRHLVRRRGQEARLRCSPMKGHSHVYWYRQLPEEGLKFMVYLQKENIIDESGMPKERFSAEFPKEGPSILRIQQVVRGDSAAYFCASSPPSSNEQFFGPGTRLTVL.

This chain connects TRBV7-2 to TRBJ2-2; TRBD1 matches 8 bases. V dropped 6 bases and J dropped 2; count of bases not matched to a gene: 2. Germline CDR1 reads SGHTA; CDR2 reads FQGNSA. This CDR3 contains 14 residues. The CDR3 loop reads CASRGQVNTGELFF. The CDR3 DNA follows: TGTGCCAGCAGGGGACAGGTTAACACCGGGGAGCTGTTTTTT.

The chain has TRBV6-5 and TRBJ1-2; the D gene is possibly TRBD1 (5 bases). CDR1 and CDR2 (germline): MNHEY, SVGAGI. The V end was cut by 5 bases, the J end by 4 bases, with 17 bases between. The CDR3 is 15 residues long. This CDR3 is CASSPGGRGPYGYTF. CDR3 sequence (DNA): TGTGCCAGCAGTCCCGGGGGGAGGGGTCCCTATGGCTACACCTTC.

The chain couples TRBV5-1 to TRBJ2-1, with D perhaps matching TRBD2 (5 bases). The CDR3 extends over 14 amino acids. Germline loops: CDR1 SGHRS, CDR2 YFSETQ. Trimming cost V 0 bases and J 6 bases, with 10 bases left between them. The chain's CDR3 is CASSLEIRGNEQFF. DNA of the CDR3: TGCGCCAGCAGCTTGGAGATCCGGGGCAATGAGCAGTTCTTC.